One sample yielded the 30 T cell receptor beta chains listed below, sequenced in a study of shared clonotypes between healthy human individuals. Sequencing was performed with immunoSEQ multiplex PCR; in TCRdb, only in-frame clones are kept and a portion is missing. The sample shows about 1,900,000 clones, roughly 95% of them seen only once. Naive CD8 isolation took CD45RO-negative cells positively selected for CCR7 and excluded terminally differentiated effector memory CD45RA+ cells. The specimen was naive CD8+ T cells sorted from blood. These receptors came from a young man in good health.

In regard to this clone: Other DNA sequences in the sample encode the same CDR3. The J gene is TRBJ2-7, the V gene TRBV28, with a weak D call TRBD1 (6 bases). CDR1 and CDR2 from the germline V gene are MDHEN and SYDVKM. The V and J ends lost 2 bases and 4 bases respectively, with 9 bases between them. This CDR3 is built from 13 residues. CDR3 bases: TGTGCCAGCAGTTTAACAGGGATTTACGAGCAGTACTTC. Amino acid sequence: CASSLTGIYEQYF.

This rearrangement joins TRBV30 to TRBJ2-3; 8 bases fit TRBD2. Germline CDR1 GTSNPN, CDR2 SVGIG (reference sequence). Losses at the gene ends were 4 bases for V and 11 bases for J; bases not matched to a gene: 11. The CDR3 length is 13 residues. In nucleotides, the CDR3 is TGTGCCTGGATCTCTCCCGGGGGGGGGCTGCAGTATTTT. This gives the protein CAWISPGGGLQYF.

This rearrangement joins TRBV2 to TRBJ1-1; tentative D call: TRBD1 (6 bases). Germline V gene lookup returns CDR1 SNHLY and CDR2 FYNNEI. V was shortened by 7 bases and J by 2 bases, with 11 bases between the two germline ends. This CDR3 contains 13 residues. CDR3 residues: CASTYRDNTEAFF. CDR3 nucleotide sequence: TGTGCCAGCACCTACAGGGATAACACTGAAGCTTTCTTT. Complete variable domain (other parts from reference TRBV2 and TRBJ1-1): EPEVTQTPSHQVTQMGQEVILRCVPISNHLYFYWYRQILGQKVEFLVSFYNNEISEKSEIFDDQFSVERPDGSNFTLKIRSTKLEDSAMYFCASTYRDNTEAFFGQGTRLTVV.

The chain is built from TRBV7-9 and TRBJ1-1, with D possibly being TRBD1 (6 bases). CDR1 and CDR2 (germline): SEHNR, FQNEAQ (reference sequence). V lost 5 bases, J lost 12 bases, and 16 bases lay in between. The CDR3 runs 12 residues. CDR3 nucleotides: TGTGCCAGCAGCCCCAACAGGGTCCTTTCTTTCTTT. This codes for CASSPNRVLSFF.

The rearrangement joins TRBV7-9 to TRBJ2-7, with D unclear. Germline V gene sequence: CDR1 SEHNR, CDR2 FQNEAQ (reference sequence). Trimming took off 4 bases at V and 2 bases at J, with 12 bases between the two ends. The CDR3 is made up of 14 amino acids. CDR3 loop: CASSSSALPYEQYF. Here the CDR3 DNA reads TGTGCCAGCAGCTCCTCTGCGCTACCCTACGAGCAGTACTTC.

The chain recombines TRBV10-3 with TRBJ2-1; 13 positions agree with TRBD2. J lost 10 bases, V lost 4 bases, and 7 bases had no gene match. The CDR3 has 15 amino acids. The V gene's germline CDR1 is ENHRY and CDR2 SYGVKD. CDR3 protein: CAISGGGLAGEEQFF. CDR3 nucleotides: TGTGCCATCAGTGGAGGAGGACTAGCGGGAGAAGAGCAGTTCTTC.

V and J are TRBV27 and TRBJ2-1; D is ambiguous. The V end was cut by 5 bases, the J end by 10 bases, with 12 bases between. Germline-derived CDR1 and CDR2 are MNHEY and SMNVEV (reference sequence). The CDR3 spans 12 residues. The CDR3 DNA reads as TGTGCCAGCAGTCCACCGGAACAAGAGCAGTTCTTC. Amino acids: CASSPPEQEQFF.

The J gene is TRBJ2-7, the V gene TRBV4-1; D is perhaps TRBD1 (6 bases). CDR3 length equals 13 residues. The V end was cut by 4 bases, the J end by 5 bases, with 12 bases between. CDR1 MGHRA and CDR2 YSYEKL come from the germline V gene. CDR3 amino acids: CASSLTGSHEQYF. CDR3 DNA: TGCGCCAGCAGCCTTACAGGGAGCCACGAGCAGTACTTC.

CDR3 bases: TGTGCCAGCAGTGTTCACGGGACAGGGAACACTGAAGCTTTCTTT. Protein: CASSVHGTGNTEAFF. V gene TRBV25-1 combines with J gene TRBJ1-1, with 8 bases identical to TRBD1. This CDR3 region has 15 residues. Germline V lookup: CDR1 MGHDK, CDR2 SYGVNS. After removal of 4 bases from V and 1 base from J, the junction contained 5 bases not matched to a gene.

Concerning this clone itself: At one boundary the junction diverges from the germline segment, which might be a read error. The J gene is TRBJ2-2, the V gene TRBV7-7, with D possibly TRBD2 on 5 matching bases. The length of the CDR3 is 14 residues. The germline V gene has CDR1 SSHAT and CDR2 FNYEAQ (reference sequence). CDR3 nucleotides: TGTGCTAGCAAACTAGGGCTCAACACCGGGGAGCTGTTTTTT. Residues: CASKLGLNTGELFF. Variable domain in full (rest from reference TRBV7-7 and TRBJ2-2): GAGVSQSPRYKVTKRGQDVTLRCDPISSHATLYWYQQALGQGPEFLTYFNYEAQPDKSGLPSDRFSAERPEGSISTLTIQRTEQRDSAMYRCASKLGLNTGELFFGEGSRLTVL.

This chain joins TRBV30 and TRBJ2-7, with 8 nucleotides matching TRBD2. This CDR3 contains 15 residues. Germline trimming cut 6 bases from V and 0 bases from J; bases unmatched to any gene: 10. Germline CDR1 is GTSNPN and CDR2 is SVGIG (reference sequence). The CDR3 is CACFTSGRSSYEQYF. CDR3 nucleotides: TGTGCCTGCTTCACTAGCGGAAGGAGCTCCTACGAGCAGTACTTC.

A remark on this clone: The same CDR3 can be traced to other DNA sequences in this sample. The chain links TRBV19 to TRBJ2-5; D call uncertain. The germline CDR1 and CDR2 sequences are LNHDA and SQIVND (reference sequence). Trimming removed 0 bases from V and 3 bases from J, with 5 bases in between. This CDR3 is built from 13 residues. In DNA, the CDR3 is TGTGCCAGTAGTATAGATCCTGAAGAGACCCAGTACTTC. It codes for CASSIDPEETQYF.

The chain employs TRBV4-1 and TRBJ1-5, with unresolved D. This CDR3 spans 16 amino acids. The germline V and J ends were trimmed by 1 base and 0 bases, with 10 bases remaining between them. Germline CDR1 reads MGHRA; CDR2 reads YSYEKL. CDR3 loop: CASSQAPLLSNQPQHF. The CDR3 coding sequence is TGCGCCAGCAGCCAAGCCCCTCTTCTTAGCAATCAGCCCCAGCATTTT.

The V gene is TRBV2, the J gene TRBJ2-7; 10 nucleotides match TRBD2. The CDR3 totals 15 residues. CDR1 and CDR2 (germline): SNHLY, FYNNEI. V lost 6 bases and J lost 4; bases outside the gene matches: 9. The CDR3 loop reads CASRTGLAEVYEQYF. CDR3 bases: TGTGCCAGCAGAACAGGACTAGCGGAGGTGTACGAGCAGTACTTC. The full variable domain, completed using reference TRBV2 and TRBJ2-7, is EPEVTQTPSHQVTQMGQEVILRCVPISNHLYFYWYRQILGQKVEFLVSFYNNEISEKSEIFDDQFSVERPDGSNFTLKIRSTKLEDSAMYFCASRTGLAEVYEQYFGPGTRLTVT.

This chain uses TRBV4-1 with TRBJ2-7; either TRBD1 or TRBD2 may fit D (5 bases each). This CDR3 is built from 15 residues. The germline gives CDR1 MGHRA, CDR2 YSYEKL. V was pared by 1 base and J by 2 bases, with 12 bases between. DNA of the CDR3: TGCGCCAGCAGCCAAGGTCCGGGGCCTACCTACGAGCAGTACTTC. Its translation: CASSQGPGPTYEQYF.

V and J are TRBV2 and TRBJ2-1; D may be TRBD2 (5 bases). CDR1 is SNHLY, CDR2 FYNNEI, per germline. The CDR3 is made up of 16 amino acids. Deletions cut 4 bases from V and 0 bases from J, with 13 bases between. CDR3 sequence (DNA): TGTGCCAGCAGTGCGTGGACTGTCAGCTCCTACAATGAGCAGTTCTTC. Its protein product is CASSAWTVSSYNEQFF.

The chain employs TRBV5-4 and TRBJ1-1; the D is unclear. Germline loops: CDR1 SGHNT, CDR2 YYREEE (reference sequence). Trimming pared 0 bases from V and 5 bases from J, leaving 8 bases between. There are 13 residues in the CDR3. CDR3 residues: CASSLVGVTEAFF. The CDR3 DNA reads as TGTGCCAGCAGCTTGGTCGGGGTAACTGAAGCTTTCTTT.

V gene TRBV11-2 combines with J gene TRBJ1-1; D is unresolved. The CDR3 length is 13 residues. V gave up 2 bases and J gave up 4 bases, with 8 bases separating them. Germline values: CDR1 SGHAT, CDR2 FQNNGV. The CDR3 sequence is CASSLNQATEAFF. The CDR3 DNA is TGTGCCAGCAGCTTAAACCAGGCCACTGAAGCTTTCTTT.

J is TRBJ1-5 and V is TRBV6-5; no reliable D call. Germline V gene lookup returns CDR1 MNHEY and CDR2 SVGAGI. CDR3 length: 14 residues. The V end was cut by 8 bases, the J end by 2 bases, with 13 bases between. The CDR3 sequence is CASRYREGNQPQHF. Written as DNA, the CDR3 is TGTGCCAGCCGATATAGAGAAGGCAATCAGCCCCAGCATTTT.

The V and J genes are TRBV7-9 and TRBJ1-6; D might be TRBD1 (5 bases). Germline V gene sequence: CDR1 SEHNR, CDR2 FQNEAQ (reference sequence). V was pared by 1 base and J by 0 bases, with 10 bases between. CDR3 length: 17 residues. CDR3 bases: TGTGCCAGCAGCTTAGGGGACGGAAGCTCCTATAATTCACCCCTCCACTTT. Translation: CASSLGDGSSYNSPLHF.

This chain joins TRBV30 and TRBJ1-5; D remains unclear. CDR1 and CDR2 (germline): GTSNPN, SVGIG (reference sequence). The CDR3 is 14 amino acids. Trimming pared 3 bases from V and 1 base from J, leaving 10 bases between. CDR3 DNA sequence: TGTGCCTGGAGGGTTGGGGAGAGCAATCAGCCCCAGCATTTT. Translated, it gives CAWRVGESNQPQHF. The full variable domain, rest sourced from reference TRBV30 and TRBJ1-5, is SQTIHQWPATLVQPVGSPLSLECTVEGTSNPNLYWYRQAAGRGLQLLFYSVGIGQISSEVPQNLSASRPQDRQFILSSKKLLLSDSGFYLCAWRVGESNQPQHFGDGTRLSIL.

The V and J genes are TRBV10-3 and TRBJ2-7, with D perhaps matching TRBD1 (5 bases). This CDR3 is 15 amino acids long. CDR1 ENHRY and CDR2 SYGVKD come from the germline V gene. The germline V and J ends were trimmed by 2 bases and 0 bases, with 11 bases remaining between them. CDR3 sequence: CAISEVGASSYEQYF. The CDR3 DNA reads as TGTGCCATCAGTGAGGTAGGGGCGAGCTCCTACGAGCAGTACTTC.

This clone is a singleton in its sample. The CDR3 DNA sequence: TGCAGCTTTCTGACAGGCAACTATGGCTACACCTTC. It translates to CSFLTGNYGYTF. The chain employs TRBV29-1 and TRBJ1-2; D possibly corresponds to TRBD1 (6 bases). Trimming removed 8 bases at V and 2 bases at J, with 12 bases between. CDR1 is SQVTM and CDR2 is ANQGSEA in the germline V gene. This CDR3 is built from 12 residues.

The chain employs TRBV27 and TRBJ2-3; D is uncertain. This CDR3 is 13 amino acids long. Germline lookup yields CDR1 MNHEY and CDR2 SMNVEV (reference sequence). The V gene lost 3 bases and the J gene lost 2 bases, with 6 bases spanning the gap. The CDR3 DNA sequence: TGTGCCAGCAGTTTGCCCAACACAGATACGCAGTATTTT. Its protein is CASSLPNTDTQYF.

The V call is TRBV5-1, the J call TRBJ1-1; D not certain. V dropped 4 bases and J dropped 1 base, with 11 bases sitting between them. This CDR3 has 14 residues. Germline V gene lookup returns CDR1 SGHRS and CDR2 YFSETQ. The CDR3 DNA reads TGCGCCAGCAGCCAGAATCAAAGGAACACTGAAGCTTTCTTT. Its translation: CASSQNQRNTEAFF.

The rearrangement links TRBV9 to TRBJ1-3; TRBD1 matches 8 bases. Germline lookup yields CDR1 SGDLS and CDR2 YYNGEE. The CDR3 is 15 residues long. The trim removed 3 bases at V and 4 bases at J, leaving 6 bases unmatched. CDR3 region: CASSGLDRAGNTIYF. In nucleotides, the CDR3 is TGTGCCAGCAGCGGACTGGACAGGGCAGGAAACACCATATATTTT.

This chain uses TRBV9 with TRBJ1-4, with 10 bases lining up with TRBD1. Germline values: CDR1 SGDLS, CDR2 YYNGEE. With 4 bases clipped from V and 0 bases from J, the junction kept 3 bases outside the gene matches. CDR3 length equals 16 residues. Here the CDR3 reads CASSRDRGATNEKLFF. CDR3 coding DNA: TGTGCCAGCAGCCGGGACAGGGGAGCAACTAATGAAAAACTGTTTTTT.

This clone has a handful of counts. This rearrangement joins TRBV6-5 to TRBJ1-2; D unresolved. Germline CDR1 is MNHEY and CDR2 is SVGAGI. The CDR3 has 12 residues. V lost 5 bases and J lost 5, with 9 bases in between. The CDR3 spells CASSTTAYGYTF. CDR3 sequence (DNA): TGTGCCAGCAGTACGACTGCTTATGGCTACACCTTC.

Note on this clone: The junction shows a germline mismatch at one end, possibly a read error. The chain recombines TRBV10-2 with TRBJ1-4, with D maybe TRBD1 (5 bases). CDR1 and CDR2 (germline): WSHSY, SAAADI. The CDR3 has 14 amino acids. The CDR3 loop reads CAISESRVNEKLFF. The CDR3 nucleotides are TGTGCCATCAGTGAGAGCAGGGTTAATGAAAAACTGTTTTTT.

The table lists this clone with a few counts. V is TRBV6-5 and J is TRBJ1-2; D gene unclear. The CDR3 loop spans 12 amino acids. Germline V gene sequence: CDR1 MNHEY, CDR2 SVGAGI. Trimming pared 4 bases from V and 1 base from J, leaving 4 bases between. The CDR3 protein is CASSFGNYGYTF. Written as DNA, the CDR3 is TGTGCCAGCAGTTTCGGTAACTATGGCTACACCTTC.